Presented here are 30 T cell receptor beta chains from one specimen sequenced in a study of monozygotic twins with inflammatory bowel disease. TCRdb reanalyzed the 5' RACE reads, giving one entry per CDR3 protein sequence and no DNA. The sample table includes 200,000 to 250,000 distinct CDR3 sequences. The sample was blood. These receptors were obtained from a human donor with ulcerative colitis or Crohn's disease, or a healthy co-twin of an affected twin (not recorded which).

The CDR3: CAISPDGYYEQYF. This rearrangement joins TRBV10-3 to TRBJ2-7. Germline CDR1 and CDR2: ENHRY and SYGVKD. This CDR3 has 13 residues.

The chain carries TRBV2 and TRBJ1-2. Germline lookup yields CDR1 SNHLY and CDR2 FYNNEI. The CDR3 extends over 13 amino acids. CDR3 in amino acids: CASSPDGPLGYTF.

The rearrangement uses TRBV5-1 and TRBJ1-1; TCRdb lists TRBD1, though no DNA is available to test this call. This CDR3 is 14 amino acids long. The germline gives CDR1 SGHRS, CDR2 YFSETQ. This CDR3 is CASSPGQGYTEAFF. The whole variable domain, remainder taken from reference TRBV5-1 and TRBJ1-1, is KAGVTQTPRYLIKTRGQQVTLSCSPISGHRSVSWYQQTPGQGLQFLFEYFSETQRNKGNFPGRFSGRQFSNSRSEMNVSTLELGDSALYLCASSPGQGYTEAFFGQGTRLTVV.

The J gene is TRBJ2-1, the V gene TRBV4-2; TCRdb proposes TRBD1, but this gene call is untestable without DNA. Germline CDR1 is LGHNA and CDR2 is YNFKEQ. This CDR3 has 17 residues. The CDR3: CASSQLTGVSSYNEQFF.

The CDR3 loop reads CASSPLGGPYEQYF. The chain has TRBV7-8 and TRBJ2-7. The CDR3 consists of 14 residues. Germline V CDR1 and CDR2: SGHVS, FQNEAQ.

The chain joins TRBV5-1 to TRBJ2-3; TCRdb calls TRBD1, which cannot be checked without DNA. This CDR3 spans 16 amino acids. Germline V gene sequence: CDR1 SGHRS, CDR2 YFSETQ. The CDR3: CASSLGGATHTDTQYF.

This chain joins TRBV7-3 and TRBJ1-5. The CDR3 extends over 18 amino acids. In germline, CDR1 is SGHTA, CDR2 FQGTGA. The CDR3 here is CASSATRRITYSNQPQHF.

V and J are TRBV9 and TRBJ2-1; the TCRdb D gene call, TRBD1, has no DNA to confirm it. The CDR3 is made up of 14 amino acids. Germline V CDR1 and CDR2: SGDLS, YYNGEE. This CDR3 is CASSTGGVYNEQFF.

This rearrangement joins TRBV5-6 to TRBJ2-5; TCRdb's D call, TRBD1, is unchecked because there is no DNA. The CDR3 runs to 12 residues. CDR1 and CDR2 from the germline V gene are SGHDT and YYEEEE. CDR3 amino acids: CASSRAYETQYF.

The CDR3 loop reads CASSPLGESEQFF. This chain links TRBV27 with TRBJ2-1; TCRdb calls TRBD1, which cannot be checked without DNA. From germline, CDR1 is MNHEY and CDR2 SMNVEV (reference sequence). The CDR3 has 13 residues.

The gene calls are TRBV7-9 and TRBJ1-2; TCRdb selects TRBD1, and the lack of DNA leaves this call unchecked. Germline V gene data show CDR1 as SEHNR and CDR2 as FQNEAQ (reference sequence). This CDR3 region has 14 residues. CDR3 sequence: CASSLTGAGGGYTF.

The rearrangement links TRBV20-1 to TRBJ1-5. The CDR3 sequence is 15 residues long. The germline V gene has CDR1 DFQATT and CDR2 SNEGSKA (reference sequence). The CDR3 sequence: CSARLGSYSNQPQHF.

The chain joins TRBV5-1 to TRBJ2-1; absent DNA, TCRdb's TRBD2 call cannot be checked. The germline CDR1 and CDR2 sequences are SGHRS and YFSETQ. This CDR3 has 15 amino acids. CDR3 region: CASSEEASGNNEQFF.

This chain uses TRBV30 with TRBJ1-1; TCRdb returns TRBD1, unconfirmable since there is no DNA. CDR1 is GTSNPN and CDR2 is SVGIG in the germline V gene (reference sequence). The CDR3 is made up of 13 amino acids. The CDR3: CAWSLGQPTEAFF.

J is TRBJ2-6 and V is TRBV9. The CDR3 is 15 amino acids. CDR1 and CDR2 from the germline V gene are SGDLS and YYNGEE. CDR3 sequence reads: CASSPSLGGANVLTF.

This chain links TRBV12-5 with TRBJ2-1; TCRdb's D call of TRBD2 is untestable without DNA. The CDR3 spans 16 residues. The germline V gene has CDR1 LGHNT and CDR2 FRNRAP. CDR3 amino acids: CASGLVAGSVGNEQFF.

The chain employs TRBV12-3 or TRBV12-4 and TRBJ1-1. The CDR3 is 13 residues long. CDR3 residues: CASSQGRIFEAFF.

The chain uses TRBV19 and TRBJ2-2; the D gene TCRdb calls, TRBD1, cannot be checked with no DNA. This CDR3 comprises 17 residues. CDR1 LNHDA and CDR2 SQIVND come from the germline V gene (reference sequence). The CDR3 loop is CASSTVWGQPNTGELFF. The full variable domain, rest sourced from reference TRBV19 and TRBJ2-2, is DGGITQSPKYLFRKEGQNVTLSCEQNLNHDAMYWYRQDPGQGLRLIYYSQIVNDFQKGDIAEGYSVSREKKESFPLTVTSAQKNPTAFYLCASSTVWGQPNTGELFFGEGSRLTVL.

The chain links TRBV19 to TRBJ1-5; TCRdb lists TRBD1, though no DNA is available to test this call. This CDR3 spans 17 amino acids. Germline V gene data show CDR1 as LNHDA and CDR2 as SQIVND (reference sequence). CDR3 sequence reads: CASSPWTGRSNGQPQHF. Full variable domain (outside the CDR3, taken from reference TRBV19 and TRBJ1-5): DGGITQSPKYLFRKEGQNVTLSCEQNLNHDAMYWYRQDPGQGLRLIYYSQIVNDFQKGDIAEGYSVSREKKESFPLTVTSAQKNPTAFYLCASSPWTGRSNGQPQHFGDGTRLSIL.

The chain is built from TRBV15 and TRBJ2-1; the TRBD2 assignment by TCRdb is unverifiable without DNA. Germline-derived CDR1 and CDR2 are LNHNV and YYDKDF (reference sequence). The CDR3 runs to 18 residues. Here the CDR3 reads CATSRSSLARTAYNEQFF.

This chain uses TRBV6-1 with TRBJ2-1. The CDR3 consists of 17 residues. Looked up from germline, CDR1 is MNHNS and CDR2 is SASEGT. CDR3 protein: CASRTLFSIFTENEQFF.

The chain uses TRBV20-1 and TRBJ2-7; the D gene TCRdb calls, TRBD2, cannot be checked with no DNA. Germline CDR1 reads DFQATT; CDR2 reads SNEGSKA (reference sequence). The CDR3 totals 16 residues. CDR3 amino acids: CSATGLTSGYDYEQYF.

The chain links TRBV4-1 to TRBJ2-3. The CDR3 is 15 residues long. Germline assignment: CDR1 MGHRA and CDR2 YSYEKL. CDR3 sequence: CASSQETFSTDTQYF.

V gene TRBV19 combines with J gene TRBJ1-5. The CDR3 is 17 amino acids. The germline gives CDR1 LNHDA, CDR2 SQIVND (reference sequence). CDR3 residues: CASSISGAGSGNQPQHF.

V usage is TRBV6-6 and J usage is TRBJ1-2; without DNA, the TCRdb call of TRBD1 cannot be checked. Germline CDR1 and CDR2: MNHNY and SVGAGI (reference sequence). CDR3 length equals 13 residues. This CDR3 is CASSPGTVYGYTF.

The V call is TRBV5-6, the J call TRBJ1-6. Per the germline V gene, CDR1 is SGHDT and CDR2 is YYEEEE. The CDR3 is 16 amino acids. The CDR3 protein is CASSPDRSSYNSPLHF.

This rearrangement joins TRBV7-2 to TRBJ2-7; the TCRdb call, TRBD2, lacks DNA for checking. CDR1 is SGHTA, CDR2 FQGNSA, per germline. This CDR3 has 15 amino acids. The CDR3 reads CASSLGASGTYEQYF.

The CDR3: CASSGLESAGYTF. The chain recombines TRBV7-9 with TRBJ1-2. The CDR3 is made up of 13 amino acids. Germline loops: CDR1 SEHNR, CDR2 FQNEAQ (reference sequence).

The chain joins TRBV4-1 to TRBJ1-4; the D gene TCRdb calls, TRBD1, cannot be checked with no DNA. The CDR3 consists of 18 residues. The germline V gene encodes CDR1 MGHRA and CDR2 YSYEKL. CDR3 loop: CASSPGTVVLTANEKLFF.

The chain carries TRBV7-8 and TRBJ1-6; the TCRdb D gene call, TRBD1, has no DNA to confirm it. From germline, CDR1 is SGHVS and CDR2 FQNEAQ. This CDR3 is built from 14 residues. The CDR3 sequence is CASSLIKGISPLHF.